The rows below give T cell receptor beta chains drawn from one sample of a study of cytomegalovirus exposure and HLA in healthy donors. The repertoire was sequenced with immunoSEQ multiplex PCR; TCRdb's copy has only in-frame clones and lacks some. The sample carries about 150,000 clones, 85% to 90% recorded once. Sequences were obtained from PBMCs. These TCRs come from a woman younger than 45 in good health and CMV-seronegative. The CDR3 runs from the conserved cysteine through the conserved F or W.

>TRBV5-1
CASSLAPGGSNQPQHF
>TRBV7-3
CASSRNPQGLADNEQFF
>TRBV4-2
CASSRGDLHEQYF
>TRBV7-8
CASSQSQGIGYEQYF
>TRBV7-2
CASSFGTSGGARYF
>TRBV28
CASSSPATGGLNEQYF
>TRBV19
CASSPTGYQPQHF
>TRBV6-1
CASSEGLYSNQPQHF
>TRBV30
CAWTPGAGGYYEQYF
>TRBV7-8
CASSSQGAGNTIYF
>TRBV30
CAWSVSYGYTF
>TRBV27
CASSPLTSTGPHEQFF
>TRBV15
CATSRDPSGGSPLHF
>TRBV6-6
CASSRQGGEQYF
>TRBV7-3
CANSLYRGDTQYF
>TRBV28
CASSLGLDTTSLETQYF
>TRBV4-3
CASSQDPPGAYLSYNEQFF